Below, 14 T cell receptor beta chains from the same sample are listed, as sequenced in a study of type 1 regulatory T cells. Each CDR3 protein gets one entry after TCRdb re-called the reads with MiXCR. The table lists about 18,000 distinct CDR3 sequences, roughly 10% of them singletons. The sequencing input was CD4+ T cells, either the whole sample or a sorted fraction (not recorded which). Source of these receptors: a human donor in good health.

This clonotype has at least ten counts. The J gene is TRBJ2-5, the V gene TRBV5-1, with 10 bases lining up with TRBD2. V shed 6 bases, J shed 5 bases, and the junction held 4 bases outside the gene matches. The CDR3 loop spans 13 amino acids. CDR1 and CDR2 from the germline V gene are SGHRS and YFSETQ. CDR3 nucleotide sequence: TGCGCCAGCAACAGCGGGAGGGATGAGACCCAGTACTTC. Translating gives CASNSGRDETQYF. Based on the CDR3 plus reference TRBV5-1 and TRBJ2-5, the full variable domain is KAGVTQTPRYLIKTRGQQVTLSCSPISGHRSVSWYQQTPGQGLQFLFEYFSETQRNKGNFPGRFSGRQFSNSRSEMNVSTLELGDSALYLCASNSGRDETQYFGPGTRLLVL.

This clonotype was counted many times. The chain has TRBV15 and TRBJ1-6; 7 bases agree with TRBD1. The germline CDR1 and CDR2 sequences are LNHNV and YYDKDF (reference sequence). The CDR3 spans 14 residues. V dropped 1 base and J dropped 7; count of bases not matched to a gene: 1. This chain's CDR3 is CATSRGTGNSPLHF. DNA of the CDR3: TGTGCCACCAGCAGAGGGACAGGCAATTCACCCCTCCACTTT.

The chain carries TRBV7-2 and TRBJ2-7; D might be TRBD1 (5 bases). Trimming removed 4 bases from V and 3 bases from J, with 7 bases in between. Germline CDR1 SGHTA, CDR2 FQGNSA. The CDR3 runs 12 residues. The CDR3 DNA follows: TGTGCCAGCAGCTCCCAGGGCTACGAGCAGTACTTC. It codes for CASSSQGYEQYF. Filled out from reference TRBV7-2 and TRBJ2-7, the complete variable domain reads GAGVSQSPSNKVTEKGKDVELRCDPISGHTALYWYRQSLGQGLEFLIYFQGNSAPDKSGLPSDRFSAERTGGSVSTLTIQRTQQEDSAVYLCASSSQGYEQYFGPGTRLTVT.

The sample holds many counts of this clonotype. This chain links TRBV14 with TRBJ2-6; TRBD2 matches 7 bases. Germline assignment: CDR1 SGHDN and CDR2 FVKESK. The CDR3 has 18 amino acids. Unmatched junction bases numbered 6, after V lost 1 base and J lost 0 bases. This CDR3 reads CASSQVRGVFSGANVLTF. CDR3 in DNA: TGTGCCAGCAGCCAAGTACGGGGGGTATTCTCTGGGGCCAACGTCCTGACTTTC.

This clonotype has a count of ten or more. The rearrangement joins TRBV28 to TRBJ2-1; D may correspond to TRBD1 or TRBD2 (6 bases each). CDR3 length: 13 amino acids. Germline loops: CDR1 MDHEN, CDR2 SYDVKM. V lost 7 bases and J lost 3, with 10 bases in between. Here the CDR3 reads CASTRGLYNEQFF. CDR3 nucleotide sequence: TGTGCCAGCACCCGGGGGCTCTACAATGAGCAGTTCTTC.

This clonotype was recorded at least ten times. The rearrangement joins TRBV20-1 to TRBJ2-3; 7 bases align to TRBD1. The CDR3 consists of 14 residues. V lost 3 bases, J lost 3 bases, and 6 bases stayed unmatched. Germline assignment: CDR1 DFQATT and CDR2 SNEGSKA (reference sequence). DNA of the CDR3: TGCAGTGCTAGTCAGGGGGTAGGAACAGATACGCAGTATTTT. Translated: CSASQGVGTDTQYF.

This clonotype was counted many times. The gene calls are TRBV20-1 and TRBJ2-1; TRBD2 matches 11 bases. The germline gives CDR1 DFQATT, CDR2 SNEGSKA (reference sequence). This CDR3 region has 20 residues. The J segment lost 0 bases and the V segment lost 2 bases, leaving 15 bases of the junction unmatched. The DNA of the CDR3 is TGCAGTGCTAGACACACCACAGGGGCTAGCGGGAGGAGCTCCTACAATGAGCAGTTCTTC. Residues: CSARHTTGASGRSSYNEQFF.

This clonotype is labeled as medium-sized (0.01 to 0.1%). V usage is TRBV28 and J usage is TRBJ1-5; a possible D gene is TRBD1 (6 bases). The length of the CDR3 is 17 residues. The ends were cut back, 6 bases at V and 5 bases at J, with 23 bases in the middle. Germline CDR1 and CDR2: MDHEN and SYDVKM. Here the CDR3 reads CASSLSSWTALDQPQHF. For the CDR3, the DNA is TGTGCCAGCAGCCTGTCCTCATGGACAGCGCTCGATCAGCCCCAGCATTTT.

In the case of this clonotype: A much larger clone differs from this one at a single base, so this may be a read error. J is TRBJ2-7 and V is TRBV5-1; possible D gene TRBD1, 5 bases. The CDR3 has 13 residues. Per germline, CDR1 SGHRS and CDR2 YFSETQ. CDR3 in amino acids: CASSPDRRYEQNF. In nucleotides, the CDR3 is TGCGCCAGCAGCCCTGACAGACGATACGAGCAGAACTTC.

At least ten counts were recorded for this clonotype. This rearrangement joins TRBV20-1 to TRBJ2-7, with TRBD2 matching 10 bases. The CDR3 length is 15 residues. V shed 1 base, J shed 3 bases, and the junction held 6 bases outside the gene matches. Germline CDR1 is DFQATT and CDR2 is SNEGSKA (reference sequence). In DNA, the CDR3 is TGCAGTGCTAGAGTGGCTAGCGGGAGTAGCTACGAGCAGTACTTC. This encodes CSARVASGSSYEQYF.

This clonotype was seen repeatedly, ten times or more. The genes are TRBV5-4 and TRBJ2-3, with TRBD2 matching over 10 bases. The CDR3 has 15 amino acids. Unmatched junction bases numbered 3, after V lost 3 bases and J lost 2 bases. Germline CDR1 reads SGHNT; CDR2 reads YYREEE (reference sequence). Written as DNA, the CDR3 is TGTGCCAGCAGCTCCGGGACTAGCGCCACAGATACGCAGTATTTT. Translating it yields CASSSGTSATDTQYF. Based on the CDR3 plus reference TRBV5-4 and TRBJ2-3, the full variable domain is ETGVTQSPTHLIKTRGQQVTLRCSSQSGHNTVSWYQQALGQGPQFIFQYYREEENGRGNFPPRFSGLQFPNYSSELNVNALELDDSALYLCASSSGTSATDTQYFGPGTRLTVL.

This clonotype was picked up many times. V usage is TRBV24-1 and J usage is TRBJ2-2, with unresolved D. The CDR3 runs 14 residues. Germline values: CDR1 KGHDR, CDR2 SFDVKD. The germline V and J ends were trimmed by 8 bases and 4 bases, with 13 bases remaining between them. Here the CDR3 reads CATNQDGGTGELFF. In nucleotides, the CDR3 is TGTGCCACCAACCAGGACGGTGGCACCGGGGAGCTGTTTTTT.

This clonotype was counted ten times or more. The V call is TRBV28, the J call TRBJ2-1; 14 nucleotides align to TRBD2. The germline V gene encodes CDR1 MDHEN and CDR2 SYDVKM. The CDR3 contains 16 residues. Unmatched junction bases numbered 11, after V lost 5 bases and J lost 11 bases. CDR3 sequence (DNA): TGTGCCAGCAGTACTCAGACTAGCGGGAGGGCCGAGAAGCAGTTCTTC. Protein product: CASSTQTSGRAEKQFF.

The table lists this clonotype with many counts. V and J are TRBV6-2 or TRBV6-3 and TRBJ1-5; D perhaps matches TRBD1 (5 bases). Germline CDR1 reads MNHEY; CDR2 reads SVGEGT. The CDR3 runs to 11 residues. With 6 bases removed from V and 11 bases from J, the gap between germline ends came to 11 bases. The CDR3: CASSPGGSQHF. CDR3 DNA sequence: TGTGCCAGCAGCCCGGGGGGGTCCCAGCATTTT.